These 5 T cell receptor beta chains originate from one sample sequenced in a study of T-cell memory formation after mild COVID-19. TCRdb re-derived calls from the 5' RACE reads in MiXCR, one entry per CDR3 protein. The repertoire holds approximately 440,000 distinct CDR3 sequences, about 19% seen once, with 8.4% in the top ten. The sample was PBMCs or a T cell subset sorted from them (not recorded which). These receptors were taken from an adult woman who had mild COVID-19 (a few samples of this study predate the infection). Cell type and time point are not known.

The chain is built from TRBV4-1 and TRBJ2-7; D is unclear. In germline, CDR1 is MGHRA, CDR2 YSYEKL. V was pared by 0 bases and J by 2 bases, with 8 bases between. This CDR3 is built from 14 residues. This chain's CDR3 is CASSQDDRAYEQYF. DNA for the CDR3: TGCGCCAGCAGCCAAGACGATCGCGCCTACGAGCAGTACTTC.

The chain uses TRBV2 and TRBJ2-2, with TRBD1 as a possible D gene (6 bases). Trimming removed 2 bases from V and 5 bases from J, with 9 bases in between. Germline V lookup: CDR1 SNHLY, CDR2 FYNNEI. The CDR3 is 14 amino acids. The CDR3 here is CASSELGGTGELFF. The CDR3 coding sequence is TGTGCCAGCAGTGAATTAGGGGGAACCGGGGAGCTGTTTTTT.

J is TRBJ2-1 and V is TRBV12-3 or TRBV12-4; D is uncertain. The CDR3 has 16 amino acids. V shed 6 bases and J shed 4 bases, with 19 bases lying between them. CDR3: CASSTGFIGSYNEQFF. The CDR3 DNA follows: TGTGCCAGCAGCACTGGGTTTATCGGTTCGTACAATGAGCAGTTCTTC.

In this sample, this clonotype turned up a few times. V and J are TRBV30 and TRBJ2-1; D may correspond to TRBD1 or TRBD2 (5 bases each). From germline, CDR1 is GTSNPN and CDR2 SVGIG (reference sequence). CDR3 length equals 13 residues. Deletions cut 2 bases from V and 8 bases from J, with 13 bases between. The CDR3 protein is CAWSRDPHDEQFF. The CDR3 coding sequence is TGTGCCTGGAGTCGGGACCCACACGATGAGCAGTTCTTC.

The CDR3 loop reads CASSPGGQGREQYF. Written as DNA, the CDR3 is TGTGCCAGCTCACCAGGAGGACAGGGACGCGAGCAGTACTTC. The chain employs TRBV18 and TRBJ2-7; 8 nucleotides line up with TRBD1. Germline assignment: CDR1 KGHSH and CDR2 LQKENI. The V segment lost 2 bases and the J segment 6 bases; nucleotides outside the gene matches: 6. The CDR3 loop spans 14 amino acids.